The entry that follows covers one TCR beta chain sequence. Its antigen is currently unknown. The sample is drawn from a study of cytomegalovirus exposure and HLA in healthy donors. Study-wide results and caveats: Later on, an analysis found that several of the most significant clusters appeared to be linked to common viral pathogens, which included parvovirus B19. It was reported that the classifier diagnosed cytomegalovirus status with high specificity and sensitivity in both the original and validation cohorts. Most TCR beta V segments were productive about 90% or about 30% of the time in an earlier analysis.

The CDR3 runs to 16 residues. V lost 4 bases, J lost 4 bases, and 7 bases stayed unmatched. Germline V CDR1 and CDR2: SQVTM, ANQGSEA. The PCR employed 60 Vbeta primers together with 13 Jbeta primers. Repertoires were generated with immunoSEQ multiplex PCR, while TCRdb's copy carries only in-frame clones and drops some. The sample has about 140,000 clones, roughly three fifths seen once. Input material: PBMCs. This sequence was found in a male donor in good health and CMV-seronegative. The chain combines TRBV29-1 with TRBJ2-1, with 13 nucleotides matching TRBD2. The CDR3 nucleotides read TGCAGCGTTGGGGGCCGACTAGCGGGAGGATACAATGAGCAGTTCTTC. This sequence encodes CSVGGRLAGGYNEQFF.